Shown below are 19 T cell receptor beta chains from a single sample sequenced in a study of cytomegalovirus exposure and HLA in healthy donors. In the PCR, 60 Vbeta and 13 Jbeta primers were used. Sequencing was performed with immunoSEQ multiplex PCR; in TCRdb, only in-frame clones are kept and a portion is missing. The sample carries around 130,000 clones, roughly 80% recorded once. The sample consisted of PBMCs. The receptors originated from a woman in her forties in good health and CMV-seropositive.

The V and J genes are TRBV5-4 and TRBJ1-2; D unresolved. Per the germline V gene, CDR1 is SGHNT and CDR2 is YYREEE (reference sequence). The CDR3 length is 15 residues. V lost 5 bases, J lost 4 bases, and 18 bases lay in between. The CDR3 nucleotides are TGTGCCAGCAGTTTCGAGGGATCCGCTTCCTATGGCTACACCTTC. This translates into CASSFEGSASYGYTF.

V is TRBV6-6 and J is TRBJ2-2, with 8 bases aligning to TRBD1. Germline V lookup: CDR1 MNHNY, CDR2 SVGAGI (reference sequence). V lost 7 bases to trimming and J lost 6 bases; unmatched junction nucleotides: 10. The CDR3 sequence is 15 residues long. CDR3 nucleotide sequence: TGTGCCAGCATTCTGGACAGGGTGGGGCCCGGGGAGCTGTTTTTT. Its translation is CASILDRVGPGELFF.

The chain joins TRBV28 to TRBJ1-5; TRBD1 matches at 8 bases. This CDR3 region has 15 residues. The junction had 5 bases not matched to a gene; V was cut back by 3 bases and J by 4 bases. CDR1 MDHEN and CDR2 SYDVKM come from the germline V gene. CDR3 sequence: CASSFAGGSNQPQHF. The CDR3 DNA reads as TGTGCCAGCAGTTTTGCAGGGGGCTCAAATCAGCCCCAGCATTTT.

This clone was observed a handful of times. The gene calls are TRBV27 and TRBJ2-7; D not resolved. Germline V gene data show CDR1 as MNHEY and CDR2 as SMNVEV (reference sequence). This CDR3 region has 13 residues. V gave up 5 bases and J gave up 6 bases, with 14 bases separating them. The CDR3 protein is CASSPLLRREQYF. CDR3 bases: TGTGCCAGCAGTCCACTACTAAGACGCGAGCAGTACTTC.

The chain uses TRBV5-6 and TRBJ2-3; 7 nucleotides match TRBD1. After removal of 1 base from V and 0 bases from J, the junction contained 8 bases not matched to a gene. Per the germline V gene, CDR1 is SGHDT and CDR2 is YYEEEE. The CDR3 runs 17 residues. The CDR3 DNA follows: TGTGCCAGCAGCTTGCCCGACAGGGACCGTAGCACAGATACGCAGTATTTT. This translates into CASSLPDRDRSTDTQYF.

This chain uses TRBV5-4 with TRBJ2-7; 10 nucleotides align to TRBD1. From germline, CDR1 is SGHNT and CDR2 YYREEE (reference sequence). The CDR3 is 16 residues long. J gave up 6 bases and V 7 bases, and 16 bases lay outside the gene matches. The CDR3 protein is CASDWGPGTGVSEQYF. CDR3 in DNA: TGTGCCAGCGATTGGGGACCCGGGACAGGGGTTAGCGAGCAGTACTTC. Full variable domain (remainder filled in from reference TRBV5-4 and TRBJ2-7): ETGVTQSPTHLIKTRGQQVTLRCSSQSGHNTVSWYQQALGQGPQFIFQYYREEENGRGNFPPRFSGLQFPNYSSELNVNALELDDSALYLCASDWGPGTGVSEQYFGPGTRLTVT.

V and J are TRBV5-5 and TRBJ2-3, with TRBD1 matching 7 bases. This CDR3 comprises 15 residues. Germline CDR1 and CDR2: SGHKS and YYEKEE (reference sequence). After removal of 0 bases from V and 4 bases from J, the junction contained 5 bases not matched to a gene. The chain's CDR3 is CASSLGGGTADTQYF. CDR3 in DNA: TGTGCCAGCAGCTTGGGAGGGGGCACGGCAGATACGCAGTATTTT.

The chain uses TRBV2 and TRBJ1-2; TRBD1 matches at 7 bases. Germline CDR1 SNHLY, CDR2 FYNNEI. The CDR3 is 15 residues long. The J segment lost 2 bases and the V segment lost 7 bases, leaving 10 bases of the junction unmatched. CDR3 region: CASKNRQGHNYGYTF. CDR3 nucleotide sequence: TGTGCCAGCAAGAACCGACAGGGACACAACTATGGCTACACCTTC.

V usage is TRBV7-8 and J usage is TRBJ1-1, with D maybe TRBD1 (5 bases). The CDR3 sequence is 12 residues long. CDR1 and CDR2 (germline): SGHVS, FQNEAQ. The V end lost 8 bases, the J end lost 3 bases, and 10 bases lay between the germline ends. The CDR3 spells CASQGRDTEAFF. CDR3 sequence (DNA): TGTGCCAGCCAGGGTAGAGACACTGAAGCTTTCTTT.

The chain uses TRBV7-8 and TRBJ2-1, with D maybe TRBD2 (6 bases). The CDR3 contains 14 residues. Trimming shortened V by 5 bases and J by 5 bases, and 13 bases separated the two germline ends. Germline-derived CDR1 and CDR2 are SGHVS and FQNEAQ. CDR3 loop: CASSHGGLDNEQFF. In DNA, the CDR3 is TGTGCCAGCAGCCACGGGGGACTTGACAATGAGCAGTTCTTC.

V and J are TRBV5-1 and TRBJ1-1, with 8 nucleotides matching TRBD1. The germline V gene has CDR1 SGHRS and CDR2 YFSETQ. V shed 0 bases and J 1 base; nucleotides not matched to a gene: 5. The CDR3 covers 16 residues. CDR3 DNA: TGCGCCAGCAGCTTGGGTGGGACAGGACCGAACACTGAAGCTTTCTTT. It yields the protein CASSLGGTGPNTEAFF. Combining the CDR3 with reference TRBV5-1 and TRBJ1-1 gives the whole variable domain KAGVTQTPRYLIKTRGQQVTLSCSPISGHRSVSWYQQTPGQGLQFLFEYFSETQRNKGNFPGRFSGRQFSNSRSEMNVSTLELGDSALYLCASSLGGTGPNTEAFFGQGTRLTVV.

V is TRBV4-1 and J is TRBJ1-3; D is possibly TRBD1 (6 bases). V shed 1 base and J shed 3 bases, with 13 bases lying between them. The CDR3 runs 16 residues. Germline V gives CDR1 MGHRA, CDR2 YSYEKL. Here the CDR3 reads CASSQGARGRGNTIYF. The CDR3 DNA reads TGCGCCAGCAGCCAAGGTGCCAGGGGTCGTGGAAACACCATATATTTT.

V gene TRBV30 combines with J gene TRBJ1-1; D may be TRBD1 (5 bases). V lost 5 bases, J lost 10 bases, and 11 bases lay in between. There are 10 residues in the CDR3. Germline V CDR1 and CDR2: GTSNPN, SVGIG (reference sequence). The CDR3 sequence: CAWQGRTAFF. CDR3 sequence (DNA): TGTGCCTGGCAGGGCAGGACAGCTTTCTTT.

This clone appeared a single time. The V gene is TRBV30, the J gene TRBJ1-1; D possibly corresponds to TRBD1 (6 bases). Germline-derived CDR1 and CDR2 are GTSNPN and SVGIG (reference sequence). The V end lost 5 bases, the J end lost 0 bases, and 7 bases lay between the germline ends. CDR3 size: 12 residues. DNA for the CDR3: TGTGCCTGGGGGACAATGAACACTGAAGCTTTCTTT. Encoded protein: CAWGTMNTEAFF.

The CDR3 region has the DNA TGCGCCAGCAGCTTGGGACAGGAGAACTATGGCTACACCTTC. Its translation: CASSLGQENYGYTF. The genes are TRBV5-1 and TRBJ1-2, with D perhaps matching TRBD1 (6 bases). This CDR3 region has 14 residues. CDR1 is SGHRS, CDR2 YFSETQ, per germline. V lost 0 bases to trimming and J lost 2 bases, with 8 bases between them.

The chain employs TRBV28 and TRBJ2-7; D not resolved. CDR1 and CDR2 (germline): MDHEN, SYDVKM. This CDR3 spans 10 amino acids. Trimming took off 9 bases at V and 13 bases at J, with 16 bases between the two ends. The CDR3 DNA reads TGTGCCAGTGGTTTGCAGGCCCCCTACTTC. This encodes CASGLQAPYF.

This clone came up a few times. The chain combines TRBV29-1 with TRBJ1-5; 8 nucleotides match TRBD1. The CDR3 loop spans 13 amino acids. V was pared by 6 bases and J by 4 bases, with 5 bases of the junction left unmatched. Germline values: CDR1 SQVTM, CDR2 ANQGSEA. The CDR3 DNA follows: TGCAGCGTAGGGACAGGTAGAAATCAGCCCCAGCATTTT. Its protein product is CSVGTGRNQPQHF.

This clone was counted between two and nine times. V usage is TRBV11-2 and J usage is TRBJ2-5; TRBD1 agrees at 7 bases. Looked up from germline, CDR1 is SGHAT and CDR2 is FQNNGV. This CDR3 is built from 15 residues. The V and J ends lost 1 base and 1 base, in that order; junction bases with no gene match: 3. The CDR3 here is CASSLVGTVQETQYF. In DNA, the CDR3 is TGTGCCAGCAGCTTAGTGGGGACAGTCCAAGAGACCCAGTACTTC.

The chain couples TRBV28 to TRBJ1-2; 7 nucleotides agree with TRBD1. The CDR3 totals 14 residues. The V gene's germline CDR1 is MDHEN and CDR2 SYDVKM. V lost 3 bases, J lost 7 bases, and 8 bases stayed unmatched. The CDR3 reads CASSLNRGTGGYTF. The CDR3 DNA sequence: TGTGCCAGCAGTTTGAACAGGGGTACCGGTGGCTACACCTTC.